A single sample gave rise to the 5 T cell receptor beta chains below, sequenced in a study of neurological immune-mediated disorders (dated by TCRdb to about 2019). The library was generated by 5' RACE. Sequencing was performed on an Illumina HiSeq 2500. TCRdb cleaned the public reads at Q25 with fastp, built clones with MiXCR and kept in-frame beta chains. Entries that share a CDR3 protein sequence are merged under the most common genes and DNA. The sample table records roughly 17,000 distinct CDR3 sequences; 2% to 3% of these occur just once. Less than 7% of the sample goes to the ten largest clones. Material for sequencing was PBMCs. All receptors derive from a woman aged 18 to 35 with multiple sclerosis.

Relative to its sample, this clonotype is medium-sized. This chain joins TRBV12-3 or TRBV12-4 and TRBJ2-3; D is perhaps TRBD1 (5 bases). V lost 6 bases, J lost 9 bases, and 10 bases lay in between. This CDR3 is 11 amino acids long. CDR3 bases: TGTGCCAGCAGGGAAAGGGGAACGCAGTATTTT. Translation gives CASRERGTQYF.

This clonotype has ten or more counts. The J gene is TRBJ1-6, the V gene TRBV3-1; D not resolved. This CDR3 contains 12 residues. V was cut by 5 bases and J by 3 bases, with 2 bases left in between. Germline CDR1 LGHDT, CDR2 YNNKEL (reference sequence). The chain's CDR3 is CASSGYNSPLHF. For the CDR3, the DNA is TGTGCCAGCAGCGGCTATAATTCACCCCTCCACTTT.

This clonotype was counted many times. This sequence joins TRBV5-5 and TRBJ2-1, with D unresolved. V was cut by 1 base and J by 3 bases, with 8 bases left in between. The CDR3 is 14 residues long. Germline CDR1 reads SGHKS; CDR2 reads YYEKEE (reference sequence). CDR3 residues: CASSLSTIYNEQFF. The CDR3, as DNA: TGTGCCAGCAGCTTGAGTACCATCTACAATGAGCAGTTCTTC. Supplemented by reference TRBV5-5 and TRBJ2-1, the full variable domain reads DAGVTQSPTHLIKTRGQQVTLRCSPISGHKSVSWYQQVLGQGPQFIFQYYEKEERGRGNFPDRFSARQFPNYSSELNVNALLLGDSALYLCASSLSTIYNEQFFGPGTRLTVL.

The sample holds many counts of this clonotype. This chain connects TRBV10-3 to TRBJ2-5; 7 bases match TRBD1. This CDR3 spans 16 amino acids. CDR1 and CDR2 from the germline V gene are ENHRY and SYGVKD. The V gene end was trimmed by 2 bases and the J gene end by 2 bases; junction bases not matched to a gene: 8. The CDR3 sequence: CAISEPPGTAQETQYF. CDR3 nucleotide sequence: TGTGCCATCAGTGAGCCTCCAGGGACAGCTCAAGAGACCCAGTACTTC.

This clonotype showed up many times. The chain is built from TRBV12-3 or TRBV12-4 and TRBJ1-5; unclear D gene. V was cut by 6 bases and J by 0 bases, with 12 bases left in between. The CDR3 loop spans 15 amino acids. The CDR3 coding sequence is TGTGCCAGCAGGGAGTCCGAATTTAGCAATCAGCCCCAGCATTTT. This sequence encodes CASRESEFSNQPQHF.